The 22 T cell receptor beta chains below all came from one sample that was sequenced in a study of T cells after yellow fever vaccination. Each CDR3 protein gets one entry after TCRdb re-called the 5' RACE reads with MiXCR. In the table there are a few hundred thousand distinct CDR3 sequences, around 20% of which are singletons. This specimen consisted of PBMCs, obtained before the yellow fever booster vaccination. These receptor sequences come from a man aged 18 to 29 who received the YFV17D yellow fever vaccine.

The V and J genes are TRBV4-3 and TRBJ2-3; 8 bases agree with TRBD2. V was clipped by 1 base and J by 10 bases; unmatched bases: 10. The germline V gene has CDR1 LGHNA and CDR2 YSLEER. CDR3 length: 15 amino acids. As DNA, the CDR3 is TGCGCCAGCAGCCAAGTTCCCGGTAGCGGGACCGCGCAGTATTTT. Amino acid sequence: CASSQVPGSGTAQYF.

This sequence joins TRBV20-1 and TRBJ2-5, with no clear D. The CDR3 spans 12 residues. Germline loops: CDR1 DFQATT, CDR2 SNEGSKA (reference sequence). Trimming left V 1 base short and J 5 bases short, with 8 bases between. Here the CDR3 reads CSARGVGETQYF. The CDR3 DNA reads TGCAGTGCTAGAGGCGTAGGGGAGACCCAGTACTTC.

The chain uses TRBV11-3 and TRBJ2-2; either TRBD1 or TRBD2 may supply D (6 bases each). Trimming took 3 bases from V and 6 from J, leaving 14 bases between them. Looked up from germline, CDR1 is SGHNT and CDR2 is YENEEA. This CDR3 is built from 15 residues. The CDR3 bases are TGTGCCAGCAGCTTTCCGGGGGCCGGGTCCGGGGAGCTGTTTTTT. Its protein product is CASSFPGAGSGELFF.

This clonotype turned up a few times. The CDR3 reads CATSGPMTSGSNSPLHF. In nucleotides, the CDR3 is TGTGCCACCAGTGGTCCTATGACCTCGGGGTCAAATTCACCCCTCCACTTT. The chain uses TRBV24-1 and TRBJ1-6; no clear D gene. This CDR3 is 17 amino acids long. Germline CDR1 is KGHDR and CDR2 is SFDVKD. V was clipped by 5 bases and J by 7 bases, with 20 bases between them.

The V and J genes are TRBV6-5 and TRBJ2-4; no firm D call. Germline assignment: CDR1 MNHEY and CDR2 SVGAGI. This CDR3 region has 15 residues. V lost 2 bases and J lost 5, with 13 bases in between. The CDR3 nucleotides read TGTGCCAGCAGTTACAACCCCGTCGGGCAAAACATTCAGTACTTC. Its translation: CASSYNPVGQNIQYF.

This clonotype was detected a few times. A much larger clone lies a single base off, so this may be a read error. This chain uses TRBV7-9 with TRBJ2-3; D gene unclear. Trimming shortened V by 6 bases and J by 0 bases, and 4 bases separated the two germline ends. From germline, CDR1 is SEHNR and CDR2 FQNEAQ (reference sequence). This CDR3 contains 12 residues. The CDR3 bases are TGTGCCAGCAGGCAGAGCACAGATACGCAGTATTTT. This gives the protein CASRQSTDTQYF.

This clonotype was counted a few times. This rearrangement joins TRBV5-1 to TRBJ2-7; a possible D gene is TRBD2 (5 bases). V gave up 4 bases and J gave up 7 bases, with 18 bases separating them. The CDR3 runs 14 residues. CDR1 and CDR2 from the germline V gene are SGHRS and YFSETQ. CDR3 nucleotide sequence: TGCGCCAGCAGCCCGGTTATGCTTACGGGAGAGCAGTACTTC. Amino acids: CASSPVMLTGEQYF.

This clonotype was observed a few times. The chain uses TRBV10-3 and TRBJ1-2, with 8 bases matching TRBD1. The trim removed 10 bases at V and 2 bases at J, leaving 15 bases unmatched. The CDR3 has 16 residues. Germline lookup yields CDR1 ENHRY and CDR2 SYGVKD. DNA for the CDR3: TGTGCCAACGGACAGGGCCCACTCAGCGGGAACTATGGCTACACCTTC. Its translation: CANGQGPLSGNYGYTF.

In its sample, this clonotype was seen a few times. This chain links TRBV6-5 with TRBJ2-3, with D tentatively TRBD2 (5 bases). Trimming left V 7 bases short and J 3 bases short, with 11 bases between. This CDR3 is 13 amino acids long. Germline lookup yields CDR1 MNHEY and CDR2 SVGAGI. CDR3 DNA: TGTGCCAGCACGAGGGTTCAAACAGATACGCAGTATTTT. Its translation: CASTRVQTDTQYF.

This clonotype was seen a handful of times. The V gene is TRBV6-6, the J gene TRBJ1-4; TRBD1 is a possible D gene (5 bases). In germline, CDR1 is MNHNY, CDR2 SVGAGI (reference sequence). The CDR3 has 15 amino acids. Trimming removed 0 bases from V and 17 bases from J, with 22 bases in between. The CDR3 sequence: CASSYSGQGNEKRFF. For the CDR3, the DNA is TGTGCCAGCAGTTACTCGGGTCAGGGCAATGAAAAAAGATTTTTT.

The chain couples TRBV4-3 to TRBJ1-1; TRBD1 might be the D (5 bases). The V and J ends lost 0 bases and 6 bases respectively, with 14 bases between them. There are 15 residues in the CDR3. The germline V gene has CDR1 LGHNA and CDR2 YSLEER. The CDR3 nucleotides are TGCGCCAGCAGCCAAGAAAGGGGAGGGTCGCCTGAAGCTTTCTTT. It codes for CASSQERGGSPEAFF.

This clonotype appeared a few times. The chain combines TRBV7-9 with TRBJ2-5, with no clear D. Germline lookup yields CDR1 SEHNR and CDR2 FQNEAQ (reference sequence). The CDR3 consists of 12 residues. The V and J ends lost 8 bases and 2 bases respectively, with 9 bases between them. In DNA, the CDR3 is TGTGCCAGCGGGATGGGGCAAGAGACCCAGTACTTC. Translation: CASGMGQETQYF. Complete variable domain (other parts from reference TRBV7-9 and TRBJ2-5): DTGVSQNPRHKITKRGQNVTFRCDPISEHNRLYWYRQTLGQGPEFLTYFQNEAQLEKSRLLSDRFSAERPKGSFSTLEIQRTEQGDSAMYLCASGMGQETQYFGPGTRLLVL.

A few counts support this clonotype. This chain connects TRBV6-1 to TRBJ2-7, with TRBD1 matching over 7 bases. Germline values: CDR1 MNHNS, CDR2 SASEGT. The CDR3 has 13 residues. V was pared by 6 bases and J by 7 bases, with 9 bases of the junction left unmatched. CDR3 DNA sequence: TGTGCCAGCAGCCAACAGGGGTCAGGGGAGCAGTACTTC. It codes for CASSQQGSGEQYF.

The table lists this clonotype with a few counts. This chain uses TRBV6-2 or TRBV6-3 with TRBJ2-3; D is perhaps TRBD2 (6 bases). The CDR3 length is 13 residues. The germline gives CDR1 MNHEY, CDR2 SVGEGT. Trimming pared 11 bases from V and 0 bases from J, leaving 12 bases between. The CDR3 sequence: CAGRETSTDTQYF. In DNA form, the CDR3 reads TGTGCCGGCCGGGAGACTAGCACAGATACGCAGTATTTT.

This chain joins TRBV20-1 and TRBJ2-1, with D unclear. CDR1 and CDR2 from the germline V gene are DFQATT and SNEGSKA (reference sequence). The ends were cut back, 1 base at V and 0 bases at J, with 13 bases in the middle. The CDR3 extends over 16 amino acids. The CDR3 nucleotides read TGCAGTGCTAGAGTCTGGGCCCGGAGCTCCTACAATGAGCAGTTCTTC. Translating gives CSARVWARSSYNEQFF.

This chain uses TRBV20-1 with TRBJ2-7; D unresolved. Germline V lookup: CDR1 DFQATT, CDR2 SNEGSKA (reference sequence). This CDR3 has 11 amino acids. The ends were cut back, 2 bases at V and 3 bases at J, with 5 bases in the middle. The CDR3 loop reads CSARSYYEQYV. CDR3 nucleotides: TGCAGTGCTAGATCCTACTACGAGCAGTACGTC.

This clonotype was found a few times. V and J are TRBV9 and TRBJ2-4; 8 bases are shared with TRBD1. The J segment lost 6 bases and the V segment lost 3 bases, leaving 8 bases of the junction unmatched. Germline CDR1 and CDR2: SGDLS and YYNGEE. The CDR3 runs to 15 residues. CDR3 in DNA: TGTGCCAGCAGCGGCAACCAGGGGGCGGGAAACATTCAGTACTTC. Its translation is CASSGNQGAGNIQYF.

This clonotype was detected a few times. V usage is TRBV12-3 or TRBV12-4 and J usage is TRBJ2-6; tentative D call: TRBD1 (5 bases). V was pared by 6 bases and J by 0 bases, with 15 bases between. The CDR3 has 17 residues. This CDR3 is CASRENRRYSGANVLTF. In nucleotides, the CDR3 is TGTGCCAGCAGGGAGAACAGGCGATACTCTGGGGCCAACGTCCTGACTTTC.

This clonotype has only a few counts. The CDR3: CASSSDIRGMELFF. CDR3 coding DNA: TGTGCCAGCAGCTCAGACATACGTGGAATGGAACTGTTTTTT. The chain has TRBV7-2 and TRBJ1-4; D is unresolved. CDR3 length equals 14 residues. V was shortened by 4 bases and J by 12 bases, with 18 bases between the two germline ends. The germline gives CDR1 SGHTA, CDR2 FQGNSA. Filled out from reference TRBV7-2 and TRBJ1-4, the complete variable domain reads GAGVSQSPSNKVTEKGKDVELRCDPISGHTALYWYRQSLGQGLEFLIYFQGNSAPDKSGLPSDRFSAERTGGSVSTLTIQRTQQEDSAVYLCASSSDIRGMELFFGSGTQLSVL.

This clonotype was seen a few times. The rearrangement joins TRBV20-1 to TRBJ2-3, with 7 bases that match TRBD2. V lost 6 bases, J lost 1 base, and 7 bases stayed unmatched. Germline assignment: CDR1 DFQATT and CDR2 SNEGSKA (reference sequence). The CDR3 has 14 residues. Here the CDR3 reads CSAREAGRTDTQYF. In DNA form, the CDR3 reads TGCAGTGCCCGGGAGGCAGGGCGCACAGATACGCAGTATTTT.

This clonotype was seen a handful of times. The CDR3 region is CASSQTGLMNTEAFF. Written as DNA, the CDR3 is TGTGCCAGCTCACAGACAGGCCTGATGAACACTGAAGCTTTCTTT. J is TRBJ1-1 and V is TRBV18; perhaps TRBD1 as D (6 bases). Deletions cut 4 bases from V and 0 bases from J, with 12 bases between. Looked up from germline, CDR1 is KGHSH and CDR2 is LQKENI. This CDR3 contains 15 residues.

Only a few counts were recorded for this clonotype. The genes are TRBV4-1 and TRBJ2-5; D tentatively reads TRBD1 or TRBD2 (5 bases each). Germline loops: CDR1 MGHRA, CDR2 YSYEKL. The CDR3 spans 15 residues. V shed 7 bases and J shed 0 bases, with 15 bases lying between them. The CDR3 DNA sequence: TGCGCCAGCACCCCGGGGCTCTTGTACCAAGAGACCCAGTACTTC. Its translation is CASTPGLLYQETQYF.